The rows below give T cell receptor beta chains drawn from one sample of a study of cytomegalovirus exposure and HLA in healthy donors. Only in-frame clones appear in the TCRdb table, and some are missing; sequencing was by immunoSEQ multiplex PCR. Among tens of thousands of clones listed, about 73% were seen once. The sequenced sample consisted of PBMCs. Source of these receptors: a woman in her thirties in good health and CMV-seronegative. Both conserved end residues are part of each CDR3. D genes are given only for firm matches. Clone sizes are given selectively: once, few, many, or a class where the clone is expanded.

j_call v_call clone_size d_call cdr3_aa cdr3_nt
TRBJ1-3 TRBV7-9 NA TRBD1 CASSTDRASGNTIYF TGTGCCAGCAGCACTGACAGGGCCTCTGGAAACACCATATATTTT
TRBJ2-5 TRBV5-1 NA TRBD2 CASSLSGGAETQYF TGCGCCAGCAGCTTGTCGGGGGGGGCAGAGACCCAGTACTTC
TRBJ2-4 TRBV4-1 once NA CASSQDLGLPLAKNIQYF TGCGCCAGCAGCCAAGACCTGGGACTTCCCCTAGCCAAAAACATTCAGTACTTC
TRBJ2-2 TRBV29-1 NA TRBD1 CSVPGQDHTGELFF TGCAGCGTTCCGGGACAGGACCACACCGGGGAGCTGTTTTTT
TRBJ2-7 TRBV7-6 NA TRBD1 CASSPGQGTPYEQYF TGTGCCAGCAGCCCTGGACAGGGGACTCCCTACGAGCAGTACTTC
TRBJ2-5 TRBV5-6 once NA CASSPGMEETQYF TGTGCCAGCAGCCCCGGGATGGAAGAGACCCAGTACTTC
TRBJ2-3 TRBV7-9 NA NA CASSLAQGNTQYF TGTGCCAGCAGCTTAGCGCAGGGAAATACGCAGTATTTT
TRBJ2-1 TRBV5-4 NA NA CASSLSAYNEQFF TGTGCCAGCAGCTTGAGCGCCTACAATGAGCAGTTCTTC
TRBJ2-7 TRBV27 NA NA CASSSVGGDYEQYF TGTGCCAGCAGTTCGGTCGGGGGAGATTACGAGCAGTACTTC
TRBJ2-5 TRBV5-4 NA TRBD1 CASSSQGGGLGTQYF TGTGCCAGCAGCTCCCAAGGGGGCGGGTTGGGGACCCAGTACTTC
TRBJ1-2 TRBV21-1 NA NA CASIPDRGPNPYGYTF TGTGCCAGCATTCCGGACAGGGGGCCGAACCCCTATGGCTACACCTTC
TRBJ1-1 TRBV11-3 few TRBD1 CASSLGTGGVWTEAFF TGTGCCAGCAGCTTAGGAACAGGGGGCGTGTGGACTGAAGCTTTCTTT
TRBJ1-2 TRBV29-1 NA NA CSVGRDIGNYGYTF TGCAGCGTTGGCCGGGACATCGGTAACTATGGCTACACCTTC